One and the same sample provided the 21 T cell receptor beta chains below, sequenced in a study of identical twins' blood T cells. TCRdb fed the 5' RACE reads into MiXCR, producing one record per CDR3 protein. The table records a few hundred thousand distinct CDR3 sequences, roughly 31% of them present only once. Sequences were obtained from PBMCs. These receptors came from a woman between 18 and 55 years old in good health.

Concerning this clonotype: Since a much larger clone is just one base distant, this may be a read error. The rearrangement links TRBV29-1 to TRBJ1-1; D is perhaps TRBD1 (6 bases). The germline CDR1 and CDR2 sequences are SQVTM and ANQGSEA. The V and J ends lost 5 bases and 4 bases respectively, with 17 bases between them. CDR3 size: 14 residues. The CDR3 nucleotides are TGCAGCGTTAGAACGGGGGCGAATATCACTGAAGCTTTCTTT. It is translated as CSVRTGANITEAFF. Full variable domain (missing parts from reference TRBV29-1 and TRBJ1-1): SAVISQKPSRDICQRGTSLTIQCQVDSQVTMMFWYRQQPGQSLTLIATANQGSEATYESGFVIDKFPISRPNLTFSTLTVSNMSPEDSSIYLCSVRTGANITEAFFGQGTRLTVV.

The rearrangement joins TRBV5-1 to TRBJ2-1, with TRBD1 identical over 9 bases. The length of the CDR3 is 13 residues. The V gene's germline CDR1 is SGHRS and CDR2 YFSETQ. Trimming at V came to 0 bases and at J to 10 bases, leaving 2 bases not matched to a gene. CDR3 amino acids: CASSLVGTGEQFF. The CDR3 nucleotides are TGCGCCAGCAGCTTGGTCGGGACAGGGGAGCAGTTCTTC.

The chain recombines TRBV12-3 or TRBV12-4 with TRBJ1-2; the D gene is possibly TRBD1 (6 bases). The ends were cut back, 6 bases at V and 7 bases at J, with 15 bases in the middle. CDR3 length: 13 residues. DNA of the CDR3: TGTGCCAGCAGGATCTTCAGGGGAGGTGGCTACACCTTC. It encodes CASRIFRGGGYTF.

The chain joins TRBV19 to TRBJ2-1, with 9 bases aligning to TRBD2. Germline V lookup: CDR1 LNHDA, CDR2 SQIVND (reference sequence). This CDR3 is built from 14 residues. The V segment lost 6 bases and the J segment 5 bases; nucleotides outside the gene matches: 5. The CDR3 DNA sequence: TGTGCCAGTAGGAGACTAGCGGCTGACAATGAGCAGTTCTTC. It yields the protein CASRRLAADNEQFF.

This clonotype occurred a few times. The V call is TRBV6-1, the J call TRBJ1-1; D unresolved. CDR1 and CDR2 (germline): MNHNS, SASEGT. CDR3 length equals 10 residues. V was trimmed by 10 bases and J by 1 base, leaving 4 bases between them. The CDR3 nucleotides are TGTGCCACAGCGAACACTGAAGCTTTCTTT. Its protein is CATANTEAFF.

This clonotype was picked up many times. CDR3 coding DNA: TGCAGTGCTAGGCTTCCGGCGGCCAGGGGTGAAGCTTTCTTT. It is translated as CSARLPAARGEAFF. The chain joins TRBV20-1 to TRBJ1-1; D perhaps matches TRBD1 (6 bases). V was shortened by 3 bases and J by 7 bases, with 18 bases between the two germline ends. The CDR3 runs 14 residues. Germline CDR1 and CDR2: DFQATT and SNEGSKA (reference sequence).

The sample holds many counts of this clonotype. The chain has TRBV6-1 and TRBJ1-1, with TRBD1 as a possible D gene (5 bases). V was clipped by 7 bases and J by 8 bases, with 20 bases between them. CDR3 length: 14 amino acids. The germline V gene has CDR1 MNHNS and CDR2 SASEGT. The CDR3 DNA reads as TGTGCCAGCAAACTCGGGGCGCGGGAGAAAGAAGCTTTCTTT. This sequence encodes CASKLGAREKEAFF.

Only one count was recorded for this clonotype. The junction shows a germline mismatch at one end, possibly a read error. The V gene is TRBV6-5, the J gene TRBJ2-2; TRBD2 is a possible D gene (6 bases). Germline loops: CDR1 MNHEY, CDR2 SVGAGI. This CDR3 spans 15 amino acids. The CDR3 DNA sequence: TGTGCCGGCAGTTCCGGGAGAACGAACACCGGGGAGCTGTTTTTT. It encodes CAGSSGRTNTGELFF.

This clonotype was observed a few times. The rearrangement links TRBV12-3 or TRBV12-4 to TRBJ2-1; no definite D call. Trimming took 1 base from V and 9 from J, leaving 10 bases between them. The CDR3 is 13 amino acids. In nucleotides, the CDR3 is TGTGCCAGCAGTTTAGGGGGTAGCAGTGAGCAGTTCTTC. Protein sequence: CASSLGGSSEQFF.

This clonotype appeared a few times. The V gene is TRBV21-1, the J gene TRBJ2-1. TRBV21-1 is a pseudogene. This CDR3 is 15 amino acids long. CDR3: CASSKGEGPYNEQFF. In DNA, the CDR3 is TGTGCCAGCAGCAAAGGAGAAGGGCCCTACAATGAGCAGTTCTTC.

A few counts support this clonotype. The genes are TRBV5-1 and TRBJ1-4; maybe TRBD1 (5 bases). Germline assignment: CDR1 SGHRS and CDR2 YFSETQ. The CDR3 is 14 amino acids. Trimming pared 5 bases from V and 7 bases from J, leaving 15 bases between. CDR3 DNA: TGCGCCAGCAGGACGGGATTTGGGGGTGAAAAACTGTTTTTT. It yields the protein CASRTGFGGEKLFF.

Only a few counts were recorded for this clonotype. This rearrangement joins TRBV18 to TRBJ1-5; TRBD1 agrees at 11 bases. There are 15 residues in the CDR3. Germline loops: CDR1 KGHSH, CDR2 LQKENI. V shed 3 bases, J shed 3 bases, and the junction held 1 base outside the gene matches. CDR3 region: CASSPGQGVNQPQHF. In DNA, the CDR3 is TGTGCCAGCTCACCGGGACAGGGGGTCAATCAGCCCCAGCATTTT.

The chain has TRBV28 and TRBJ2-7, with TRBD2 as a possible D gene (6 bases). The CDR3 has 15 amino acids. CDR1 and CDR2 (germline): MDHEN, SYDVKM. Between the trimmed V and J ends, which lost 1 base and 3 bases, there was a span of 13 bases. Here the CDR3 DNA reads TGTGCCAGCAGTTTATATGGCGGGACCTTCTACGAGCAGTACTTC. This translates into CASSLYGGTFYEQYF.

This chain connects TRBV29-1 to TRBJ1-3; no reliable D call. V lost 7 bases and J lost 0, with 13 bases in between. The CDR3 is 14 amino acids. The germline CDR1 and CDR2 sequences are SQVTM and ANQGSEA. The CDR3 DNA sequence: TGCAGCGCCCAAGACATCCTCTCTGGAAACACCATATATTTT. Encoded protein: CSAQDILSGNTIYF. Complete variable domain (other parts from reference TRBV29-1 and TRBJ1-3): SAVISQKPSRDICQRGTSLTIQCQVDSQVTMMFWYRQQPGQSLTLIATANQGSEATYESGFVIDKFPISRPNLTFSTLTVSNMSPEDSSIYLCSAQDILSGNTIYFGEGSWLTVV.

The V call is TRBV19, the J call TRBJ2-1, with a tentative D call TRBD1 (6 bases). The CDR3 has 13 residues. The ends were cut back, 3 bases at V and 4 bases at J, with 7 bases in the middle. Germline CDR1 LNHDA, CDR2 SQIVND (reference sequence). CDR3 in amino acids: CASSIGQYNEQFF. Here the CDR3 DNA reads TGTGCCAGTAGTATCGGACAGTACAATGAGCAGTTCTTC.

The table lists this clonotype with many counts. The chain is built from TRBV7-8 and TRBJ1-3, with a tentative D call TRBD1 (5 bases). The CDR3 consists of 15 residues. Germline lookup yields CDR1 SGHVS and CDR2 FQNEAQ. V lost 5 bases and J 7 bases, leaving 18 bases between the germline ends. The DNA of the CDR3 is TGTGCCAGCAGCCCTTCTCCAGGGAAAGGGAACACCATATATTTT. Translating it yields CASSPSPGKGNTIYF.

This clonotype was detected many times. The rearrangement uses TRBV19 and TRBJ1-1; the D is unclear. Germline V CDR1 and CDR2: LNHDA, SQIVND (reference sequence). This CDR3 contains 14 residues. The germline V and J ends were trimmed by 6 bases and 3 bases, with 14 bases remaining between them. Written as DNA, the CDR3 is TGTGCCAGTAGCCGGGATTGGGGTGACACTGAAGCTTTCTTT. It specifies CASSRDWGDTEAFF.

The CDR3 DNA reads as TGCAGCGCCTCCTTGGGAGTAAACACCATATATTTT. Translation: CSASLGVNTIYF. The chain is built from TRBV29-1 and TRBJ1-3; D is ambiguous. Germline V CDR1 and CDR2: SQVTM, ANQGSEA. The CDR3 runs 12 residues. The V gene lost 7 bases and the J gene lost 6 bases, with 13 bases spanning the gap.

V usage is TRBV29-1 and J usage is TRBJ1-3; no definite D call. The CDR3 contains 14 residues. From germline, CDR1 is SQVTM and CDR2 ANQGSEA. CDR3 protein: CRVEAGFSGNTIYF. The CDR3 coding sequence is TGCAGGGTCGAAGCCGGGTTCTCTGGAAACACCATATATTTT.

The chain has TRBV11-3 and TRBJ2-7; D may be TRBD2 (6 bases). CDR3 length: 13 residues. Trimming stripped 5 bases from V and 7 bases from J, with 15 bases between. The germline gives CDR1 SGHNT, CDR2 YENEEA. The CDR3 region has the DNA TGTGCCAGCAGCATACGGAGGGATACAGAGCAGTACTTC. The encoded protein is CASSIRRDTEQYF.

This clonotype showed up just a few times. The chain links TRBV2 to TRBJ1-3; TRBD1 matches at 7 bases. Germline CDR1 reads SNHLY; CDR2 reads FYNNEI. J lost 10 bases, V lost 6 bases, and 6 bases had no gene match. The CDR3 is 12 residues long. The CDR3 spells CASRGDSSTIYF. The CDR3 DNA reads TGTGCCAGCAGAGGGGACAGCTCTACCATATATTTT.